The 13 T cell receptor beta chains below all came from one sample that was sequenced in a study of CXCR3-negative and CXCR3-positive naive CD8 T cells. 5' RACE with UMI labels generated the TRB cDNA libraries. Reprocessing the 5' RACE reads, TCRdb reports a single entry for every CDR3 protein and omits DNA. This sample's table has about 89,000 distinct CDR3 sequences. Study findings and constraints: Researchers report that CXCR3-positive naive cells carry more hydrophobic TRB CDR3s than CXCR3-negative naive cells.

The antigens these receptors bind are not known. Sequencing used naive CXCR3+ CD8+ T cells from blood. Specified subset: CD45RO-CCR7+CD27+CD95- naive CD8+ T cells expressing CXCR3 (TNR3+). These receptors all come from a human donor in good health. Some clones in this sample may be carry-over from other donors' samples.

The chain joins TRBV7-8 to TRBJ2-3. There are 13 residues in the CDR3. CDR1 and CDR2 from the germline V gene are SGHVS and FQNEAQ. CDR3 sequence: CASSLVGVDTQYF.

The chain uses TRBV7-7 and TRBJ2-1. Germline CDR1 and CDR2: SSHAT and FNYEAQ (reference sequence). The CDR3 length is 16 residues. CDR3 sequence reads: CASSPSTGARSGEQFF.

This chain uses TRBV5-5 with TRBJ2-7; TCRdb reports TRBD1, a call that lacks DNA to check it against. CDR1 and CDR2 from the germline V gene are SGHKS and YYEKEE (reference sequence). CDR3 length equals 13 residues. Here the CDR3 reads CASSLGAGYEQYF.

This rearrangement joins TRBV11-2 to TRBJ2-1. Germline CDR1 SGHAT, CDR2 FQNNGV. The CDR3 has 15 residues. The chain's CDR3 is CASTHDRDAYNEQFF.

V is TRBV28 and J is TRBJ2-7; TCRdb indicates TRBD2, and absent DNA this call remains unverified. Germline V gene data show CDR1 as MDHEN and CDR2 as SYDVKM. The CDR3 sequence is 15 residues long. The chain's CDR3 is CASTLSLAGDNEQYF. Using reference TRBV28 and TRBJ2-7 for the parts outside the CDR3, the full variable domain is DVKVTQSSRYLVKRTGEKVFLECVQDMDHENMFWYRQDPGLGLRLIYFSYDVKMKEKGDIPEGYSVSREKKERFSLILESASTNQTSMYLCASTLSLAGDNEQYFGPGTRLTVT.

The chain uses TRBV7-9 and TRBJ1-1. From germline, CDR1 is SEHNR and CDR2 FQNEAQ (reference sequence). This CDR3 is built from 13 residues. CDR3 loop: CASSPGGSLEAFF.

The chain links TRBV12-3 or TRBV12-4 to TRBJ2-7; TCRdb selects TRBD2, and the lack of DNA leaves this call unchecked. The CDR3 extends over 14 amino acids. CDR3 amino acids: CASSFGLATYEQYF.

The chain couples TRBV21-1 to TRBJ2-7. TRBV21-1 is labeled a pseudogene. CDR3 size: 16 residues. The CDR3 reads CASSTRFEERAYEQYF.

The CDR3 loop is CASSSRQAYNEQLF. The genes are TRBV5-1 and TRBJ2-1; the D gene TCRdb calls, TRBD1, cannot be checked with no DNA. The CDR3 covers 14 residues. Germline CDR1 reads SGHRS; CDR2 reads YFSETQ.

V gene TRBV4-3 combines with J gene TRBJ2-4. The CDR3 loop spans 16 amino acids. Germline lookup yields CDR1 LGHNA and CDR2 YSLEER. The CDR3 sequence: CASSQEIEAFINIQYF.

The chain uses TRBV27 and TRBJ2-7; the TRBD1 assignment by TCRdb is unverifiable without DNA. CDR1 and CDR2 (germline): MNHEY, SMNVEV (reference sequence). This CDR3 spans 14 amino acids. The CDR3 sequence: CASSPKGVSYEQYF.

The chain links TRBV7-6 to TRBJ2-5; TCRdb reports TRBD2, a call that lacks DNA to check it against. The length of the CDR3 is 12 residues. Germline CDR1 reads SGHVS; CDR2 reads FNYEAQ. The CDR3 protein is CASSLAGLSPYF.

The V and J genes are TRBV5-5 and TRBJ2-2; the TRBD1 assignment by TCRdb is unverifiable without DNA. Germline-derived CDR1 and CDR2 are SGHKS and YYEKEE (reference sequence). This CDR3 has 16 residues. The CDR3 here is CASSAPGQGPTGELFF. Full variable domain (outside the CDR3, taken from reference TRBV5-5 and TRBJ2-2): DAGVTQSPTHLIKTRGQQVTLRCSPISGHKSVSWYQQVLGQGPQFIFQYYEKEERGRGNFPDRFSARQFPNYSSELNVNALLLGDSALYLCASSAPGQGPTGELFFGEGSRLTVL.